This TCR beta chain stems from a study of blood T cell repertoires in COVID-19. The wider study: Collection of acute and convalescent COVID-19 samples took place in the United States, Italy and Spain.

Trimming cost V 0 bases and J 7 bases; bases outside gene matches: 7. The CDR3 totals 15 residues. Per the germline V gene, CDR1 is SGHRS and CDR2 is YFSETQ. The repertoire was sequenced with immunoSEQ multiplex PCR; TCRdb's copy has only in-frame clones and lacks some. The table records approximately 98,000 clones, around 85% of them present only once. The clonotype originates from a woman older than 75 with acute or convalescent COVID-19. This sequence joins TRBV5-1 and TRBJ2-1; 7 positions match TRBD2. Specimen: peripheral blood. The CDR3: CASSLAAGLMNEQFF. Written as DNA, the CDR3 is TGCGCCAGCAGCTTGGCCGCGGGACTAATGAATGAGCAGTTCTTC.